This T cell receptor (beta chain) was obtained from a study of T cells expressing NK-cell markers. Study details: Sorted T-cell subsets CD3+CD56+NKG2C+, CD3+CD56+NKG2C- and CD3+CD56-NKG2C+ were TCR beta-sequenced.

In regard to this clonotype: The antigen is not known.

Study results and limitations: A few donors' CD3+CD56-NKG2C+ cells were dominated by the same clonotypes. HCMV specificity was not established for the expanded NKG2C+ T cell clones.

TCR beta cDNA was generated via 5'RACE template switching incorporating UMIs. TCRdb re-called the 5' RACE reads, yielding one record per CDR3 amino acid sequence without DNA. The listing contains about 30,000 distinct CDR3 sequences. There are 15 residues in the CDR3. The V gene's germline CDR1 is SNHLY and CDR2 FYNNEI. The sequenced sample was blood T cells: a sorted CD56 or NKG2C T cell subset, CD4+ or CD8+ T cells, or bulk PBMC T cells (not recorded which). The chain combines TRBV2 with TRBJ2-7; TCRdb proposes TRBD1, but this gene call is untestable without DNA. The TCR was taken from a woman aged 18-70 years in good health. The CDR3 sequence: CASRGGQGISYEQYF.